These 26 T cell receptor beta chains were sequenced from one sample in a study of T cell responses to AZD1222 COVID-19 vaccine. TCRdb keeps only in-frame clones here, not all; method: immunoSEQ multiplex PCR. Here the sample spans about 140,000 clones, under 95% being singletons. Sequenced here: peripheral blood, sampled on day 0 of AZD1222 vaccination. These receptors all stem from an adult in good health.

This sequence joins TRBV6-5 and TRBJ2-5, with 9 positions matching TRBD1. CDR1 is MNHEY and CDR2 is SVGAGI in the germline V gene. After removal of 8 bases from V and 4 bases from J, the junction contained 5 bases not matched to a gene. The CDR3 length is 13 residues. As DNA, the CDR3 is TGTGCCAGCCATCGGGGACAGGGAGAGACCCAGTACTTC. Translating gives CASHRGQGETQYF.

The J gene is TRBJ1-6, the V gene TRBV30; D not certain. Germline V gene sequence: CDR1 GTSNPN, CDR2 SVGIG (reference sequence). CDR3 length: 13 residues. Trimming cost V 1 base and J 4 bases, with 5 bases left between them. CDR3 protein: CAWSEQYNSPLHF. CDR3 coding DNA: TGTGCCTGGAGTGAACAGTATAATTCACCCCTCCACTTT.

The chain carries TRBV3-1 (or the pseudogene TRBV3-2) and TRBJ2-5; 8 bases match TRBD1. The germline V gene encodes CDR1 LGHDT and CDR2 YNNKEL (reference sequence). This CDR3 has 15 residues. V lost 5 bases to trimming and J lost 2 bases; unmatched junction nucleotides: 7. The CDR3: CASSFGQGGQETQYF. Here the CDR3 DNA reads TGTGCCAGCAGCTTTGGACAGGGAGGTCAAGAGACCCAGTACTTC.

The CDR3 DNA is TGTGCCAGTAGTCCCGGGACAGGGCCATACGAGCAGTACTTC. Translation: CASSPGTGPYEQYF. The rearrangement uses TRBV19 and TRBJ2-7; TRBD1 agrees at 9 bases. The germline V gene encodes CDR1 LNHDA and CDR2 SQIVND (reference sequence). J was trimmed by 4 bases and V by 5 bases; bases with no gene match: 6. The CDR3 runs 14 residues. The full variable domain, in which reference TRBV19 and TRBJ2-7 provide the parts outside the CDR3, is DGGITQSPKYLFRKEGQNVTLSCEQNLNHDAMYWYRQDPGQGLRLIYYSQIVNDFQKGDIAEGYSVSREKKESFPLTVTSAQKNPTAFYLCASSPGTGPYEQYFGPGTRLTVT.

The V gene is TRBV6-5, the J gene TRBJ1-1, with 7 bases that match TRBD1. Losses at the gene ends were 2 bases for V and 3 bases for J; bases not matched to a gene: 9. Germline V gives CDR1 MNHEY, CDR2 SVGAGI. The CDR3 runs 16 residues. DNA of the CDR3: TGTGCCAGCAGTTACGACGACAGGGTTCGGGACACTGAAGCTTTCTTT. Translated: CASSYDDRVRDTEAFF.

The genes are TRBV5-4 and TRBJ1-2; possible D gene TRBD1, 6 bases. Germline loops: CDR1 SGHNT, CDR2 YYREEE (reference sequence). This CDR3 has 13 residues. The germline V and J ends were trimmed by 5 bases and 4 bases, with 12 bases remaining between them. The CDR3 is CASSYDRPYGYTF. For the CDR3, the DNA is TGTGCCAGCAGTTATGACAGGCCCTATGGCTACACCTTC.

This chain joins TRBV3-1 (or the pseudogene TRBV3-2) and TRBJ2-1, with 8 positions matching TRBD2. V shed 1 base and J 2 bases; nucleotides not matched to a gene: 7. This CDR3 spans 17 amino acids. The V gene's germline CDR1 is LGHDT and CDR2 YNNKEL (reference sequence). CDR3 sequence reads: CASSQVAFGGAYNEQFF. CDR3 DNA: TGTGCCAGCAGCCAAGTCGCCTTCGGGGGGGCCTACAATGAGCAGTTCTTC.

CDR3 bases: TGTGCCAGTTACAGGGGGCCCGAGCAGTACTTC. Protein product: CASYRGPEQYF. The rearrangement links TRBV6-5 to TRBJ2-7, with 9 bases identical to TRBD1. The trim removed 9 bases at V and 6 bases at J, leaving 3 bases unmatched. CDR3 length equals 11 residues. Germline CDR1 and CDR2: MNHEY and SVGAGI.

The rearrangement links TRBV7-9 to TRBJ1-2, with D unclear. The V gene's germline CDR1 is SEHNR and CDR2 FQNEAQ (reference sequence). The CDR3 is 15 amino acids. V lost 7 bases, J lost 3 bases, and 18 bases lay in between. This chain's CDR3 is CASTKSGGFDYGYTF. The DNA of the CDR3 is TGTGCCAGCACTAAAAGCGGAGGATTTGACTATGGCTACACCTTC. Looking up the rest from reference TRBV7-9 and TRBJ1-2 gives the full variable domain: DTGVSQNPRHKITKRGQNVTFRCDPISEHNRLYWYRQTLGQGPEFLTYFQNEAQLEKSRLLSDRFSAERPKGSFSTLEIQRTEQGDSAMYLCASTKSGGFDYGYTFGSGTRLTVV.

A single count supports this clone. A junction boundary mismatches the germline segment, possibly from a read error. V is TRBV11-2 and J is TRBJ2-7; D is unresolved. This CDR3 comprises 12 residues. Germline V gene sequence: CDR1 SGHAT, CDR2 FQNNGV. The CDR3 is CASSLDRHNLEF. CDR3 DNA sequence: TGTGCCAGCAGCTTAGATCGGCACAACCTGGAGTTC.

The chain couples TRBV30 to TRBJ1-2; no clear D gene. This CDR3 region has 15 residues. Germline V CDR1 and CDR2: GTSNPN, SVGIG (reference sequence). V gave up 1 base and J gave up 4 bases, with 16 bases separating them. In nucleotides, the CDR3 is TGTGCCTGGAGTGGTAAACCCGGAGGGAGCTATGGCTACACCTTC. This translates into CAWSGKPGGSYGYTF.

The rearrangement uses TRBV5-1 and TRBJ1-2; a weak D match, TRBD1 (5 bases). Per the germline V gene, CDR1 is SGHRS and CDR2 is YFSETQ. Trimming pared 4 bases from V and 5 bases from J, leaving 15 bases between. This CDR3 is built from 14 residues. The CDR3 DNA follows: TGCGCCAGCAGCGATTTGAGCGCAGGGTATGGCTACACCTTC. Protein sequence: CASSDLSAGYGYTF. Full variable domain (rest looked up from reference TRBV5-1 and TRBJ1-2): KAGVTQTPRYLIKTRGQQVTLSCSPISGHRSVSWYQQTPGQGLQFLFEYFSETQRNKGNFPGRFSGRQFSNSRSEMNVSTLELGDSALYLCASSDLSAGYGYTFGSGTRLTVV.

V and J are TRBV25-1 and TRBJ2-2, with 11 bases aligning to TRBD2. CDR3 length: 15 amino acids. Germline V gene sequence: CDR1 MGHDK, CDR2 SYGVNS. With V trimmed by 5 bases and J by 6 bases, 5 bases remained unmatched. CDR3 sequence (DNA): TGTGCCAGCAGTTTAGCGGGGGGGCAGGCCGGGGAGCTGTTTTTT. It yields the protein CASSLAGGQAGELFF.

This rearrangement joins TRBV7-2 to TRBJ2-1, with 7 bases that match TRBD1. The CDR3 is 15 residues long. V lost 5 bases and J lost 4; bases outside the gene matches: 8. Per germline, CDR1 SGHTA and CDR2 FQGNSA. The CDR3 region is CASSPRRDSYNEQFF. The CDR3 coding sequence is TGTGCCAGCAGCCCCCGCCGGGACAGTTACAATGAGCAGTTCTTC.

In DNA, the CDR3 is TGTGCCAGCAGTTTAGGCGCAGAGGGGCCCTACGAGCAGTACTTC. This encodes CASSLGAEGPYEQYF. The V and J genes are TRBV28 and TRBJ2-7; D is possibly TRBD1 or TRBD2 (5 bases each). The CDR3 runs 15 residues. Trimming stripped 2 bases from V and 2 bases from J, with 13 bases between. CDR1 is MDHEN and CDR2 is SYDVKM in the germline V gene.

The chain has TRBV5-4 and TRBJ1-4, with D tentatively TRBD1 (6 bases). Germline CDR1 and CDR2: SGHNT and YYREEE (reference sequence). The CDR3 consists of 14 residues. Trimming took 6 bases from V and 5 from J, leaving 14 bases between them. In DNA form, the CDR3 reads TGTGCCAGCACCTCTAGGGGGTTAAATGAAAAACTGTTTTTT. Translated: CASTSRGLNEKLFF.

The chain is built from TRBV3-1 (or the pseudogene TRBV3-2) and TRBJ1-5, with D perhaps TRBD1 (5 bases). CDR1 is LGHDT, CDR2 YNNKEL, per germline (reference sequence). Between the trimmed V and J ends, which lost 1 base and 3 bases, there was a span of 7 bases. The CDR3 is made up of 14 amino acids. DNA of the CDR3: TGTGCCAGCAGCCAAGGGGGGATCAATCAGCCCCAGCATTTT. Its protein is CASSQGGINQPQHF.

This chain uses TRBV5-8 with TRBJ1-4; D is unclear. The germline V and J ends were trimmed by 4 bases and 6 bases, with 10 bases remaining between them. The germline V gene encodes CDR1 SGHTS and CDR2 YDEGEE. This CDR3 is built from 13 residues. CDR3 bases: TGTGCCAGCAGCCCCATTTCGGATGAAAAACTGTTTTTT. Residues: CASSPISDEKLFF.

This clone was counted a single time. This rearrangement joins TRBV5-6 to TRBJ2-7; 8 bases line up with TRBD1. Germline trimming cut 5 bases from V and 3 bases from J; bases unmatched to any gene: 4. The CDR3 consists of 13 residues. Germline V gives CDR1 SGHDT, CDR2 YYEEEE. CDR3 bases: TGTGCCAGCAGTCGGGACAGGTACTACGAGCAGTACTTC. Residues: CASSRDRYYEQYF.

The CDR3 reads CASSQDETRVHEQYF. CDR3 in DNA: TGTGCCAGCAGCCAAGATGAGACTAGGGTCCACGAGCAGTACTTC. This chain links TRBV4-2 with TRBJ2-7, with a possible D match to TRBD2 (6 bases). The V gene's germline CDR1 is LGHNA and CDR2 YNFKEQ. The ends were cut back, 0 bases at V and 5 bases at J, with 14 bases in the middle. CDR3 length: 15 residues.

The V and J genes are TRBV4-3 and TRBJ1-1; 7 nucleotides line up with TRBD1. Germline CDR1 is LGHNA and CDR2 is YSLEER. The CDR3 has 15 amino acids. V was pared by 1 base and J by 3 bases, with 5 bases of the junction left unmatched. CDR3 nucleotides: TGCGCCAGCAGCCAAGCTATACAGGGGTACACTGAAGCTTTCTTT. Its protein product is CASSQAIQGYTEAFF.

The V gene is TRBV3-1 (or the pseudogene TRBV3-2), the J gene TRBJ2-7; the D is unclear. V dropped 1 base and J dropped 1 base, with 8 bases sitting between them. This CDR3 spans 14 amino acids. CDR1 is LGHDT, CDR2 YNNKEL, per germline (reference sequence). The chain's CDR3 is CASSQGVNSYEQYF. The CDR3, as DNA: TGTGCCAGCAGCCAAGGCGTGAATTCCTACGAGCAGTACTTC.

This clone was seen a single time. Here the CDR3 DNA reads TGTGCCAGTAGTATCGGACTAGCGGGGGGCCAAGAGACCCAGTACTTC. This sequence encodes CASSIGLAGGQETQYF. This chain links TRBV19 with TRBJ2-5; 14 bases are shared with TRBD2. Germline CDR1 LNHDA, CDR2 SQIVND (reference sequence). The CDR3 consists of 16 residues. V gave up 3 bases and J gave up 1 base; unmatched junction bases: 1.

The chain links TRBV3-1 (or the pseudogene TRBV3-2) to TRBJ1-5, with unresolved D. Germline CDR1 is LGHDT and CDR2 is YNNKEL (reference sequence). The V end lost 0 bases, the J end lost 1 base, and 13 bases lay between the germline ends. This CDR3 has 17 residues. The CDR3 protein is CASSQDLRVTSNQPQHF. For the CDR3, the DNA is TGTGCCAGCAGCCAAGACTTGAGGGTTACAAGCAATCAGCCCCAGCATTTT.

The chain is built from TRBV7-9 and TRBJ2-1; tentatively, D is TRBD2 (5 bases). Germline CDR1 SEHNR, CDR2 FQNEAQ (reference sequence). Trimming left V 4 bases short and J 5 bases short, with 12 bases between. The CDR3 runs 14 residues. CDR3 sequence: CASSSQAENNEQFF. Here the CDR3 DNA reads TGTGCCAGCAGCTCGCAAGCGGAGAACAATGAGCAGTTCTTC.

J is TRBJ1-3 and V is TRBV9; D is perhaps TRBD1 (6 bases). The ends were cut back, 0 bases at V and 0 bases at J, with 13 bases in the middle. The CDR3 runs 17 residues. CDR1 and CDR2 (germline): SGDLS, YYNGEE. The CDR3 loop is CASSVEGGFSSGNTIYF. As DNA, the CDR3 is TGTGCCAGCAGCGTAGAGGGGGGATTCTCCTCTGGAAACACCATATATTTT.